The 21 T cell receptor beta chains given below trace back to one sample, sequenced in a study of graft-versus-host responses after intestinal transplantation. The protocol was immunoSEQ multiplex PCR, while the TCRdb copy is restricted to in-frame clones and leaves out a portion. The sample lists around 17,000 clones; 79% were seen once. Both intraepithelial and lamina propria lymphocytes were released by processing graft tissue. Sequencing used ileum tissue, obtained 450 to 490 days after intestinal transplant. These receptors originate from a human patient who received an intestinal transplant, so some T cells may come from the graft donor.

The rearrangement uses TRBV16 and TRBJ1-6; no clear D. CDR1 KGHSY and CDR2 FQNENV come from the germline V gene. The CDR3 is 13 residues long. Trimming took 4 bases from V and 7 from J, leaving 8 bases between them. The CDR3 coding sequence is TGTGCCAGCAGCCCGCTCAGGAATTCACCCCTCCACTTT. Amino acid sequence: CASSPLRNSPLHF. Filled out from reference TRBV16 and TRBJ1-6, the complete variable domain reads GEEVAQTPKHLVRGEGQKAKLYCAPIKGHSYVFWYQQVLKNEFKFLISFQNENVFDETGMPKERFSAKCLPNSPCSLEIQATKLEDSAVYFCASSPLRNSPLHFGNGTRLTVT.

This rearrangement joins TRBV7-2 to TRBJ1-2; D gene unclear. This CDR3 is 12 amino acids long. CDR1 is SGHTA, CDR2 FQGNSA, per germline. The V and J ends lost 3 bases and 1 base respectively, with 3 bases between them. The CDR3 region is CASSFGNYGYTF. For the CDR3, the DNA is TGTGCCAGCAGCTTCGGTAACTATGGCTACACCTTC.

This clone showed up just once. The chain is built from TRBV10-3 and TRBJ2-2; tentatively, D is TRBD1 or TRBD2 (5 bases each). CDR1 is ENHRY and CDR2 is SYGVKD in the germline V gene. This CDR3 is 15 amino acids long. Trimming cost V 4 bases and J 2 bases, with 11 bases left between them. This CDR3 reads CAISGRDPNTGELFF. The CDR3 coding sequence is TGTGCCATCAGTGGCCGGGACCCCAACACCGGGGAGCTGTTTTTT.

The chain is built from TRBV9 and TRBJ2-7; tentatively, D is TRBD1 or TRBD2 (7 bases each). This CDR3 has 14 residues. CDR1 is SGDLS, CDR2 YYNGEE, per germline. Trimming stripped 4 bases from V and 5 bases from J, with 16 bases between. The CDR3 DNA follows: TGTGCCAGCAGCCCAACAGGGGAGGGCAACGAGCAGTACTTC. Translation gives CASSPTGEGNEQYF.

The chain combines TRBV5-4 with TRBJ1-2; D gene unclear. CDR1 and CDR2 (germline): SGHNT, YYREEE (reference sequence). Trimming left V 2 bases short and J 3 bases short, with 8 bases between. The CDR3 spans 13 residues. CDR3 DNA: TGTGCCAGCAGCTTTAAGGAAGACTATGGCTACACCTTC. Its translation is CASSFKEDYGYTF. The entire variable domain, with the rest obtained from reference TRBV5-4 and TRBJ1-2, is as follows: ETGVTQSPTHLIKTRGQQVTLRCSSQSGHNTVSWYQQALGQGPQFIFQYYREEENGRGNFPPRFSGLQFPNYSSELNVNALELDDSALYLCASSFKEDYGYTFGSGTRLTVV.

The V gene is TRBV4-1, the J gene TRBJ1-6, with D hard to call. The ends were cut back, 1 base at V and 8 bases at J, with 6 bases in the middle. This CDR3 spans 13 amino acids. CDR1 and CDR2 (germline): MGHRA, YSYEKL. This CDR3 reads CASSQGNDSPLHF. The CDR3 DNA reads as TGCGCCAGCAGCCAAGGGAACGATTCACCCCTCCACTTT.

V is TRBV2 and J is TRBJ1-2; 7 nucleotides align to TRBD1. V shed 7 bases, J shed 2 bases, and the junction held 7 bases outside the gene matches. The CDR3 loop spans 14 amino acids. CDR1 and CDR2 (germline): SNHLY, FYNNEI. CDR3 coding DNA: TGTGCCAGCATCCCCGGGACAGTCAACTATGGCTACACCTTC. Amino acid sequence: CASIPGTVNYGYTF.

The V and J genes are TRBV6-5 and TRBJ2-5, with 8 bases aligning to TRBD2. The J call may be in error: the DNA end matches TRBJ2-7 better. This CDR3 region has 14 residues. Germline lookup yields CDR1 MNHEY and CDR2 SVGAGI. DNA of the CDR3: TGTGCCAGCAGTTACCAGCGGGGGCACTACGAGCAGTACTTC. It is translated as CASSYQRGHYEQYF.

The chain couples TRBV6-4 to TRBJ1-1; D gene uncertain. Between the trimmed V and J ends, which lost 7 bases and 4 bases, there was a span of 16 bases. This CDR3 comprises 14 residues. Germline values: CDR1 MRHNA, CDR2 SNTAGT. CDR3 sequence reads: CASNTTGDPTEAFF. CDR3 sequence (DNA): TGTGCCAGCAATACCACGGGTGATCCCACTGAAGCTTTCTTT.

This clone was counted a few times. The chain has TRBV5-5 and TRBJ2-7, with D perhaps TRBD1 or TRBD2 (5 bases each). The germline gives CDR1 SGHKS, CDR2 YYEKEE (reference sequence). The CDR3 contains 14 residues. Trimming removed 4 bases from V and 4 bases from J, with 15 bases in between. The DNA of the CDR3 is TGTGCCAGCAGCGGGCCCGGGACGGATTACGAGCAGTACTTC. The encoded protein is CASSGPGTDYEQYF.

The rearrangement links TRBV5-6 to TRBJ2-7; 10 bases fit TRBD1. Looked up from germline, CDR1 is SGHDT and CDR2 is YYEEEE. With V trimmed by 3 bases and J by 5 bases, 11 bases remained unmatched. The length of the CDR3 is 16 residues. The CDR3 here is CASSSYAWTGGNEQYF. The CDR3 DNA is TGTGCCAGCAGCTCATACGCTTGGACAGGGGGGAACGAGCAGTACTTC.

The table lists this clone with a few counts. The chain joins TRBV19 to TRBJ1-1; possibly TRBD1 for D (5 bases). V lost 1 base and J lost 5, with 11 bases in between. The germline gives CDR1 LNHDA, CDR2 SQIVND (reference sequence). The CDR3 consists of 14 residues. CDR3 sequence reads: CASSIGRGGTEAFF. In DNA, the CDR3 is TGTGCCAGTAGTATAGGCCGCGGGGGGACTGAAGCTTTCTTT.

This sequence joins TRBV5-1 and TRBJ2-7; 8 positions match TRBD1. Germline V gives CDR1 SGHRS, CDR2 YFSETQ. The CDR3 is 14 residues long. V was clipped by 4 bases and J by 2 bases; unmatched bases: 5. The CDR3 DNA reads TGCGCCAGCAGCCCTGAGACAGGGGCCTACGAGCAGTACTTC. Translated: CASSPETGAYEQYF.

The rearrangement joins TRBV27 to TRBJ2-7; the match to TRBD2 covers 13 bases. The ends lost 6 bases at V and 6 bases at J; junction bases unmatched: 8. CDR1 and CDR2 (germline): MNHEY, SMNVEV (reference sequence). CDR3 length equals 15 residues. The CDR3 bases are TGTGCCAGCAGACTAGCGGGAGGGCTAGACAGCGAGCAGTACTTC. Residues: CASRLAGGLDSEQYF.

The CDR3 sequence: CASSPDRAETQYF. As DNA, the CDR3 is TGTGCCAGCAGCCCGGACAGGGCGGAGACCCAGTACTTC. The J gene is TRBJ2-5, the V gene TRBV7-9, with 8 bases lining up with TRBD1. V lost 5 bases and J lost 5; bases outside the gene matches: 4. Germline V gene data show CDR1 as SEHNR and CDR2 as FQNEAQ (reference sequence). The CDR3 runs to 13 residues.

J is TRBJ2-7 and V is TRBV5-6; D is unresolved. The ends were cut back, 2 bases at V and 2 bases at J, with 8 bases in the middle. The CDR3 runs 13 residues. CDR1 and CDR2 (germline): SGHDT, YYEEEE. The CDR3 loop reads CASSLDGPYEQYF. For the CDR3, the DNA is TGTGCCAGCAGCTTAGACGGCCCCTACGAGCAGTACTTC.

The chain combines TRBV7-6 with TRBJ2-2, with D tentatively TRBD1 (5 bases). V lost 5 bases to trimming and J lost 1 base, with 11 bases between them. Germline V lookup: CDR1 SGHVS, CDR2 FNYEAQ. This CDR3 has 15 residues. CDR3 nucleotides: TGTGCCAGCAGCCCACAGGCCCAGAACACCGGGGAGCTGTTTTTT. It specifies CASSPQAQNTGELFF.

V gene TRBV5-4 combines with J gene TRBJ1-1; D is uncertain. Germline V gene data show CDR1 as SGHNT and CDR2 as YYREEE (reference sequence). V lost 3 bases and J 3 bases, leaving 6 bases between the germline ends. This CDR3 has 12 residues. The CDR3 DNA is TGTGCCAGCAGCTCGTTGGACACTGAAGCTTTCTTT. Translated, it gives CASSSLDTEAFF.

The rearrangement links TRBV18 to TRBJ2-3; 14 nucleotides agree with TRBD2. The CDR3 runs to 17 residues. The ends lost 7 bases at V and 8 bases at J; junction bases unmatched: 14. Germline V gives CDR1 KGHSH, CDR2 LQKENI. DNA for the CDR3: TGTGCCAGCTTCACCACCCGACTAGCGGGGGGGTTTGGTACGCAGTATTTT. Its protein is CASFTTRLAGGFGTQYF.

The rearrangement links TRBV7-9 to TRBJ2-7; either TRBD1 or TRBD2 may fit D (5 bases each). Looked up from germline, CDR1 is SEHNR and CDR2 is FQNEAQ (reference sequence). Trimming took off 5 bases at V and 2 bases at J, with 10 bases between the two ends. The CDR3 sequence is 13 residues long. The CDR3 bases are TGTGCCAGCAGCATACGGGGCACCTACGAGCAGTACTTC. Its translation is CASSIRGTYEQYF.

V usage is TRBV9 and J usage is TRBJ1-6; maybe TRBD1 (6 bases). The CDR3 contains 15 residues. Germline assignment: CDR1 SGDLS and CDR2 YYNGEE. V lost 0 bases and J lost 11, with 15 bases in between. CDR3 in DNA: TGTGCCAGCAGCGTAGCCACAGGGTTAGGGGCACCCCTCCACTTT. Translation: CASSVATGLGAPLHF.